This T cell receptor beta chain was observed in a study of T cells after yellow fever vaccination. Each CDR3 protein gets one entry after TCRdb re-called the 5' RACE reads with MiXCR. The sample has a few hundred thousand distinct CDR3 sequences, roughly a sixth seen once. V dropped 0 bases and J dropped 3; count of bases not matched to a gene: 11. Germline assignment: CDR1 LGHNA and CDR2 YSLEER. CDR3 length equals 19 residues. This clonotype was found a few times. This clonotype was obtained from a man aged 18 to 29 who received the YFV17D yellow fever vaccine. The sample consisted of PBMCs, taken roughly 5 days after the first yellow fever vaccination. This chain connects TRBV4-3 to TRBJ2-1; 10 bases line up with TRBD1. CDR3 amino acids: CASSQDLTLRDRGYNEQFF. The CDR3, as DNA: TGCGCCAGCAGCCAAGATTTGACTCTCCGGGACAGGGGCTACAATGAGCAGTTCTTC.